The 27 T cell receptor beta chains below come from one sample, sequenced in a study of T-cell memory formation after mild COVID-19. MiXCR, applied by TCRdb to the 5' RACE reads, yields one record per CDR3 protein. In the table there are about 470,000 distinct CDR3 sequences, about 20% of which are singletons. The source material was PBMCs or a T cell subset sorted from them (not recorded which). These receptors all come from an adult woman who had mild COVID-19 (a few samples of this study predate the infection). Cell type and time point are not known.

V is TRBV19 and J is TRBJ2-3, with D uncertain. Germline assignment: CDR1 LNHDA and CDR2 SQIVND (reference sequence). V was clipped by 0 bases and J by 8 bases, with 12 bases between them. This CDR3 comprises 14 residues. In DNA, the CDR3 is TGTGCCAGTAGTATAGAAGACCCCGGCGGTACGCAGTATTTT. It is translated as CASSIEDPGGTQYF.

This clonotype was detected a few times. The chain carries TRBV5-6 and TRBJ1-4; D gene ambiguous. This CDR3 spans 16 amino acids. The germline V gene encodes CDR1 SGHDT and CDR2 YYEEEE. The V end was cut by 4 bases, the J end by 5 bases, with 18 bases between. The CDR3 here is CASSPLLRTANEKLFF. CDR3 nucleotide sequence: TGTGCCAGCAGCCCGCTGTTAAGGACGGCGAATGAAAAACTGTTTTTT.

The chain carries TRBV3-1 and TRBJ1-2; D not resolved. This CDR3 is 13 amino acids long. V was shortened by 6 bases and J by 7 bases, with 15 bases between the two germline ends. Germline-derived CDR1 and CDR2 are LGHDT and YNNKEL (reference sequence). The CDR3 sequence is CASSSHPAPGYTF. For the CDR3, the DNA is TGTGCCAGCAGTTCTCATCCTGCGCCTGGCTACACCTTC.

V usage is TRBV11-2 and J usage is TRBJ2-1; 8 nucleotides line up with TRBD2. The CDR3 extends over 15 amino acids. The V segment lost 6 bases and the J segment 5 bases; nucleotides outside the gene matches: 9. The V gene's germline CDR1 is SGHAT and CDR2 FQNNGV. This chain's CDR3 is CASSSLTSGHNEQFF. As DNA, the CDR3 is TGTGCCAGCAGTTCACTTACTAGCGGACACAATGAGCAGTTCTTC.

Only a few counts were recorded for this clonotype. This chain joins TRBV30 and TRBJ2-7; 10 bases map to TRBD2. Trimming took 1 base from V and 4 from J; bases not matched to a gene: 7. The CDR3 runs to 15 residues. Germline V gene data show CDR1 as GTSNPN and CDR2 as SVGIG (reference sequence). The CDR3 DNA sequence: TGTGCCTGGAGTGCTCTTTCTAGCGGGGGTTACGAGCAGTACTTC. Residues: CAWSALSSGGYEQYF. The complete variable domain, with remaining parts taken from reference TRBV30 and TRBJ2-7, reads SQTIHQWPATLVQPVGSPLSLECTVEGTSNPNLYWYRQAAGRGLQLLFYSVGIGQISSEVPQNLSASRPQDRQFILSSKKLLLSDSGFYLCAWSALSSGGYEQYFGPGTRLTVT.

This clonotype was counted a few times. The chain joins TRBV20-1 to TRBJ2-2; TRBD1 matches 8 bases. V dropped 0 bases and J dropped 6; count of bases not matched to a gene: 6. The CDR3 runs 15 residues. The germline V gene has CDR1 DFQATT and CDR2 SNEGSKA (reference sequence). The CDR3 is CSARDPDRVAGELFF. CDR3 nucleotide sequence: TGCAGTGCTAGAGATCCGGACAGGGTCGCCGGGGAGCTGTTTTTT.

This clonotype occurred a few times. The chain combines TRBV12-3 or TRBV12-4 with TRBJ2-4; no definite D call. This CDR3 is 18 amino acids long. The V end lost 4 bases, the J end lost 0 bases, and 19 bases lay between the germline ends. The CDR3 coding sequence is TGTGCCAGCAGTTCCGCCGGTCGGCCCCGACTAGCCAAAAACATTCAGTACTTC. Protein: CASSSAGRPRLAKNIQYF.

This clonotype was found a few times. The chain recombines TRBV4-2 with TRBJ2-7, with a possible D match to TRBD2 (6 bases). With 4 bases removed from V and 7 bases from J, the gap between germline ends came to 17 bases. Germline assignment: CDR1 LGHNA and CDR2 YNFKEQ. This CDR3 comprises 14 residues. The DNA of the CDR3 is TGTGCCAGCAGCCTATCGGGACTGGATGGGGAGCAGTACTTC. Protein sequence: CASSLSGLDGEQYF.

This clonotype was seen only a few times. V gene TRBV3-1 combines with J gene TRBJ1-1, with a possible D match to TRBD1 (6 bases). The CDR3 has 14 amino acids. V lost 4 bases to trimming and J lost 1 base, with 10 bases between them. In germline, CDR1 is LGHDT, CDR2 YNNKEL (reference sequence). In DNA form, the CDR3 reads TGTGCCAGCAGCCCCTGGACAGCGAACACTGAAGCTTTCTTT. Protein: CASSPWTANTEAFF.

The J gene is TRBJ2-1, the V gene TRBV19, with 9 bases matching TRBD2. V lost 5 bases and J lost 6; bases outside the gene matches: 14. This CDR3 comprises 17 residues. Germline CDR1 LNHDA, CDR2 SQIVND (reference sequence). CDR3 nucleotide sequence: TGTGCCAGTAGTCCGCGATGGAGGCTAGCGGGGAGCAATGAGCAGTTCTTC. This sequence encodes CASSPRWRLAGSNEQFF. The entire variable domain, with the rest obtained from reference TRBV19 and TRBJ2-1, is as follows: DGGITQSPKYLFRKEGQNVTLSCEQNLNHDAMYWYRQDPGQGLRLIYYSQIVNDFQKGDIAEGYSVSREKKESFPLTVTSAQKNPTAFYLCASSPRWRLAGSNEQFFGPGTRLTVL.

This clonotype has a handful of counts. The CDR3 here is CASSPRDRGLKELFF. Here the CDR3 DNA reads TGTGCCAGCAGTCCTCGGGACAGGGGGCTTAAGGAGCTGTTTTTT. The V and J genes are TRBV2 and TRBJ2-2, with 12 positions matching TRBD1. From germline, CDR1 is SNHLY and CDR2 FYNNEI. The ends lost 5 bases at V and 10 bases at J; junction bases unmatched: 8. CDR3 length equals 15 residues.

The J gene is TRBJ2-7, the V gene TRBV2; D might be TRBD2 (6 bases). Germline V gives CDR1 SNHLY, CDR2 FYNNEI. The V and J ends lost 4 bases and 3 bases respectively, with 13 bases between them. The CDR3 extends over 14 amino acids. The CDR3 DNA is TGTGCCAGCAGTGCCGGACCCGGGGGCTACGAGCAGTACTTC. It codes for CASSAGPGGYEQYF.

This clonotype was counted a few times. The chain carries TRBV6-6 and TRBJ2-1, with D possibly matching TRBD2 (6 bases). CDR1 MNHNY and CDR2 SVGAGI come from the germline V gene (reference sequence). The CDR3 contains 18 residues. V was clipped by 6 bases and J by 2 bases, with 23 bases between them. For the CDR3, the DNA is TGTGCCAGCAGCCAAAGCCGCGACTTGACTAGACCCTACAATGAGCAGTTCTTC. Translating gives CASSQSRDLTRPYNEQFF.

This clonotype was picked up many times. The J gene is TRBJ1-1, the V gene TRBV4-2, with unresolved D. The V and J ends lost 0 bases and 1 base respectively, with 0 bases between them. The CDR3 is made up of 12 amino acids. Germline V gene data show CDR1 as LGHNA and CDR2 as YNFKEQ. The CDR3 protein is CASSQENTEAFF. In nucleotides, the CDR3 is TGTGCCAGCAGCCAAGAGAACACTGAAGCTTTCTTT.

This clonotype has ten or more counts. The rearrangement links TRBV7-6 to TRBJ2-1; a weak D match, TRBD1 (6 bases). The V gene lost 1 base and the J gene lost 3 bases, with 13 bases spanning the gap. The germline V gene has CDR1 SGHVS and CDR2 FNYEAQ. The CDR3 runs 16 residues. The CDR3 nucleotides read TGTGCCAGCAGCTTAGTTGCCGGACAGATCTACAATGAGCAGTTCTTC. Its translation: CASSLVAGQIYNEQFF.

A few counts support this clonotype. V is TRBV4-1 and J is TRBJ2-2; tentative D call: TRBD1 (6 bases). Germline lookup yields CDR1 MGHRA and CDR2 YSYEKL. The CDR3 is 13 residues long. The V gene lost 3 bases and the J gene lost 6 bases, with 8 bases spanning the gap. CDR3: CASSQGAPGELFF. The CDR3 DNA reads TGCGCCAGCAGCCAGGGGGCACCCGGGGAGCTGTTTTTT.

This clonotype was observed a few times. CDR3 sequence reads: CASSLAGTSGKYSSYNEQFF. CDR3 bases: TGTGCCAGCAGCTTAGCGGGGACTAGCGGGAAATACAGCTCCTACAATGAGCAGTTCTTC. This chain joins TRBV7-2 and TRBJ2-1, with TRBD2 identical over 13 bases. The germline gives CDR1 SGHTA, CDR2 FQGNSA. The J segment lost 0 bases and the V segment lost 0 bases, leaving 8 bases of the junction unmatched. The CDR3 spans 20 residues.

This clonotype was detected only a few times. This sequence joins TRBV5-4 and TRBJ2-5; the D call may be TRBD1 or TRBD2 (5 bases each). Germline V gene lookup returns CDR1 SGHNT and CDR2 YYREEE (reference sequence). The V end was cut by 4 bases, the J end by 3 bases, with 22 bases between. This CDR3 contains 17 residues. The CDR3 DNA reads TGTGCCAGCAGCCAGGGACCACTGTCTAGTTTTGAAGAGACCCAGTACTTC. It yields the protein CASSQGPLSSFEETQYF.

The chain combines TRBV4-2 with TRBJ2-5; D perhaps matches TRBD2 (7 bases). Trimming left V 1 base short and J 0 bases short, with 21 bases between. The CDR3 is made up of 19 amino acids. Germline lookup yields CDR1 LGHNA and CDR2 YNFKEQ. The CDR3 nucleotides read TGTGCCAGCAGCCAAGCCCCTCACGGCGGGGGCGCATACCAAGAGACCCAGTACTTC. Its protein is CASSQAPHGGGAYQETQYF.

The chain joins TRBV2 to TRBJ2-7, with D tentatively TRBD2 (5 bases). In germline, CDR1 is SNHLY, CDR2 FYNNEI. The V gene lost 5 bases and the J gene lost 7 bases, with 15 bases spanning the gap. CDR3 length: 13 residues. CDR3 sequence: CASSFASRTEQYF. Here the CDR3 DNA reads TGTGCCAGCAGTTTCGCTAGCCGTACGGAGCAGTACTTC.

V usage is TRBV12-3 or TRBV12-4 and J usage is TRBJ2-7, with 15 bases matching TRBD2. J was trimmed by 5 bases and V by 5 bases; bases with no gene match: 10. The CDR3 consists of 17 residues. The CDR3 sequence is CASSPGLAGGPLNEQYF. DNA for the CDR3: TGTGCCAGCAGTCCTGGACTAGCGGGAGGGCCTCTGAACGAGCAGTACTTC.

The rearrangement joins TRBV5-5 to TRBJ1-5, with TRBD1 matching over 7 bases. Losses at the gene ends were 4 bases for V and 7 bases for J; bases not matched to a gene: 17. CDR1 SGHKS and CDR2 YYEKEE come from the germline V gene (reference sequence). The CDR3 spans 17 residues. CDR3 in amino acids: CASSPRQGYTTGQPQHF. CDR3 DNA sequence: TGTGCCAGCAGCCCAAGACAGGGATATACGACAGGGCAGCCCCAGCATTTT.

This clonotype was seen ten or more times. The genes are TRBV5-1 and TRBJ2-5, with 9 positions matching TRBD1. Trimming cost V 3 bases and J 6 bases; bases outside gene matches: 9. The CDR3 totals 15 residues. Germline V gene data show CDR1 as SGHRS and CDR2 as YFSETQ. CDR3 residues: CASSWRDRVDKTQYF. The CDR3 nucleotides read TGCGCCAGCAGCTGGCGGGACAGGGTCGACAAGACCCAGTACTTC.

CDR3 amino acids: CSASQGRGNTEAFF. CDR3 bases: TGCAGTGCTTCACAGGGTAGGGGGAACACTGAAGCTTTCTTT. This chain connects TRBV20-1 to TRBJ1-1; a possible D gene is TRBD1 (6 bases). Per germline, CDR1 DFQATT and CDR2 SNEGSKA (reference sequence). Trimming shortened V by 5 bases and J by 1 base, and 14 bases separated the two germline ends. The CDR3 length is 14 residues.

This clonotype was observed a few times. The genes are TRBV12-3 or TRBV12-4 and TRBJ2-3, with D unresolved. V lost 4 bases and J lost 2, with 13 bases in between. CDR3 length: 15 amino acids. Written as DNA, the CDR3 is TGTGCCAGCAGTTCACCCTCAGCCACCACAGATACGCAGTATTTT. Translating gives CASSSPSATTDTQYF.

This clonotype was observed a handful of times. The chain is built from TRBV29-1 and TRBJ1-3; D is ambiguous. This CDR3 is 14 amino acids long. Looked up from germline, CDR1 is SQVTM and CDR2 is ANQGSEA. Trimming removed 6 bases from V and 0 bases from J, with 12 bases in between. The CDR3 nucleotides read TGCAGCGTCTCGACCGCAGTCTCTGGAAACACCATATATTTT. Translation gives CSVSTAVSGNTIYF.

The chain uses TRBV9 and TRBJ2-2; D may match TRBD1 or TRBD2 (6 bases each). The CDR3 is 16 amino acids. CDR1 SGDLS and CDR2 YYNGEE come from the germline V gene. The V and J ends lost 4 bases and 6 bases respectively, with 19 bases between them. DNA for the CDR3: TGTGCCAGCAGCTCGCAAGACAAGGGGGGCGCCGGGGAGCTGTTTTTT. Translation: CASSSQDKGGAGELFF.